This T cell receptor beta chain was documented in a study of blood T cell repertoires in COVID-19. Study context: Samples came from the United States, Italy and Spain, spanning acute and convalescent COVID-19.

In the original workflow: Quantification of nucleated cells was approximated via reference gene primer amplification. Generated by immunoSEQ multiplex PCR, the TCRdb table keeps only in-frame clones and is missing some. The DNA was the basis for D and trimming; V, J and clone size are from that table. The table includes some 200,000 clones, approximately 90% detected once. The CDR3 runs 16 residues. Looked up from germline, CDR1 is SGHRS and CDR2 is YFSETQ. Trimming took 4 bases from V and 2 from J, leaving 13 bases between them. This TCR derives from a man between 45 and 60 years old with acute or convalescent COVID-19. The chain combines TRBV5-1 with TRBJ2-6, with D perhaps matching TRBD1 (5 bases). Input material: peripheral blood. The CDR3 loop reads CASSAQGSAGANVLTF. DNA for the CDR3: TGCGCCAGCAGCGCTCAGGGATCTGCTGGGGCCAACGTCCTGACTTTC.